These 28 T cell receptor beta chains were sequenced from one sample in a study of long-term antiretroviral therapy in people with HIV. Investigators performed immunoSEQ version v3.0 at survey level. Sequenced by immunoSEQ multiplex PCR; TCRdb stores in-frame clones only, minus some. The sample has 11,000 or so clones, roughly 79% seen once. Material: unsorted PBMCs, obtained 0.8 years before starting antiretroviral therapy. Receptors were obtained from a woman between 35 and 50 years old with HIV.

The rearrangement uses TRBV10-3 and TRBJ1-2; TRBD1 aligns across 9 bases. Germline CDR1 reads ENHRY; CDR2 reads SYGVKD. J was trimmed by 4 bases and V by 3 bases; bases with no gene match: 6. This CDR3 region has 15 residues. CDR3 coding DNA: TGTGCCATCAGTGAACCGGGACAGGGTATCTATGGCTACACCTTC. Translation: CAISEPGQGIYGYTF.

The J gene is TRBJ2-3, the V gene TRBV11-1; TRBD2 matches 7 bases. CDR3 size: 14 residues. J gave up 4 bases and V 5 bases, and 6 bases lay outside the gene matches. Germline values: CDR1 SGHAT, CDR2 FQDESV (reference sequence). CDR3 protein: CASSPGLGSDTQYF. CDR3 in DNA: TGTGCCAGCAGCCCCGGACTAGGATCAGATACGCAGTATTTT.

The V and J genes are TRBV27 and TRBJ1-2; TRBD1 agrees at 9 bases. Germline V gives CDR1 MNHEY, CDR2 SMNVEV (reference sequence). There are 15 residues in the CDR3. With V trimmed by 5 bases and J by 4 bases, 8 bases remained unmatched. The CDR3 sequence: CASSPRTGATYGYTF. CDR3 nucleotide sequence: TGTGCCAGCAGTCCCCGGACAGGGGCGACCTATGGCTACACCTTC.

The gene calls are TRBV15 and TRBJ1-1; D possibly corresponds to TRBD1 (5 bases). Germline CDR1 and CDR2: LNHNV and YYDKDF (reference sequence). V dropped 5 bases and J dropped 0 bases, with 16 bases sitting between them. CDR3 length equals 16 residues. The CDR3, as DNA: TGTGCCACCAGCCCTCCCTTGGGACTGTTGAACACTGAAGCTTTCTTT. Translating it yields CATSPPLGLLNTEAFF.

This clone was observed a few times. The chain recombines TRBV28 with TRBJ2-7; D remains unclear. V was clipped by 3 bases and J by 3 bases, with 6 bases between them. Germline CDR1 MDHEN, CDR2 SYDVKM. CDR3 length: 12 amino acids. The CDR3 nucleotides read TGTGCCAGCAGTTTGGGCGGCTACGAGCAGTACTTC. As protein: CASSLGGYEQYF.

This clone occurred once. The V and J genes are TRBV6-5 and TRBJ2-5; D perhaps matches TRBD2 (6 bases). The CDR3 consists of 15 residues. V was cut by 0 bases and J by 2 bases, with 10 bases left in between. Germline CDR1 reads MNHEY; CDR2 reads SVGAGI. This CDR3 reads CASSYSWTIQETQYF. DNA for the CDR3: TGTGCCAGCAGTTACTCCTGGACTATTCAAGAGACCCAGTACTTC.

The chain is built from TRBV10-3 and TRBJ2-3; 7 bases match TRBD2. This CDR3 is built from 14 residues. Germline-derived CDR1 and CDR2 are ENHRY and SYGVKD. J gave up 4 bases and V 7 bases, and 8 bases lay outside the gene matches. CDR3 coding DNA: TGTGCCATCAACGATGGGAGGGGCCCAGATACGCAGTATTTT. Translated, it gives CAINDGRGPDTQYF.

J is TRBJ1-2 and V is TRBV6-1; no clear D gene. The ends were cut back, 4 bases at V and 2 bases at J, with 5 bases in the middle. Germline CDR1 reads MNHNS; CDR2 reads SASEGT. CDR3 length: 12 residues. DNA for the CDR3: TGTGCCAGCAGTGTCCAGAACTATGGCTACACCTTC. Translated, it gives CASSVQNYGYTF.

The chain combines TRBV5-8 with TRBJ1-4, with TRBD1 matching 9 bases. This CDR3 is built from 14 residues. CDR1 SGHTS and CDR2 YDEGEE come from the germline V gene. The ends lost 4 bases at V and 15 bases at J; junction bases unmatched: 13. The CDR3 protein is CASSQKGTGNLVFF. As DNA, the CDR3 is TGTGCCAGCAGCCAGAAAGGGACAGGGAATTTAGTGTTTTTT.

The V and J genes are TRBV7-2 and TRBJ1-1; 7 bases map to TRBD1. CDR3 size: 13 residues. Per germline, CDR1 SGHTA and CDR2 FQGNSA. Trimming took 6 bases from V and 11 from J; bases not matched to a gene: 12. The CDR3 sequence is CASSQYTTGRAFF. CDR3 bases: TGTGCCAGCAGTCAATACACGACAGGGCGGGCTTTCTTT. Using reference TRBV7-2 and TRBJ1-1 for the parts outside the CDR3, the full variable domain is GAGVSQSPSNKVTEKGKDVELRCDPISGHTALYWYRQSLGQGLEFLIYFQGNSAPDKSGLPSDRFSAERTGGSVSTLTIQRTQQEDSAVYLCASSQYTTGRAFFGQGTRLTVV.

This chain uses TRBV4-1 with TRBJ2-7; TRBD1 is a possible D gene (5 bases). CDR1 and CDR2 (germline): MGHRA, YSYEKL. The CDR3 is made up of 14 amino acids. Trimming stripped 4 bases from V and 2 bases from J, with 12 bases between. The CDR3 loop reads CASSRTGSAYEQYF. The CDR3 coding sequence is TGCGCCAGCAGCCGTACAGGAAGCGCCTACGAGCAGTACTTC.

This rearrangement joins TRBV11-1 to TRBJ2-3, with D perhaps TRBD1 (6 bases). The CDR3 spans 15 residues. The germline V and J ends were trimmed by 3 bases and 2 bases, with 12 bases remaining between them. CDR1 and CDR2 from the germline V gene are SGHAT and FQDESV (reference sequence). CDR3 loop: CASSFYGTSTDTQYF. Here the CDR3 DNA reads TGTGCCAGCAGCTTTTACGGGACATCCACAGATACGCAGTATTTT.

The chain carries TRBV27 and TRBJ1-5, with D hard to call. Germline V gives CDR1 MNHEY, CDR2 SMNVEV (reference sequence). The CDR3 extends over 14 amino acids. Deletions cut 3 bases from V and 1 base from J, with 7 bases between. CDR3 loop: CASSFWGSNQPQHF. The CDR3 region has the DNA TGTGCCAGCAGTTTTTGGGGAAGCAATCAGCCCCAGCATTTT.

V usage is TRBV10-3 and J usage is TRBJ2-7, with D perhaps assigned TRBD1 or TRBD2 (5 bases each). Germline lookup yields CDR1 ENHRY and CDR2 SYGVKD. There are 12 residues in the CDR3. With 10 bases removed from V and 7 bases from J, the gap between germline ends came to 17 bases. CDR3: CATWQMGVEQYF. DNA for the CDR3: TGTGCCACCTGGCAAATGGGGGTGGAGCAGTACTTC.

This chain uses TRBV4-1 with TRBJ1-5; 9 bases align to TRBD1. Germline CDR1 reads MGHRA; CDR2 reads YSYEKL. The CDR3 totals 15 residues. With V trimmed by 3 bases and J by 4 bases, 4 bases remained unmatched. This CDR3 reads CASSQSGQGNQPQHF. CDR3 sequence (DNA): TGCGCCAGCAGCCAGTCAGGACAGGGGAATCAGCCCCAGCATTTT.

This clone was observed a few times. The rearrangement links TRBV27 to TRBJ2-7; D is undetermined. Germline V gives CDR1 MNHEY, CDR2 SMNVEV (reference sequence). V lost 3 bases to trimming and J lost 7 bases, with 4 bases between them. The CDR3 has 10 amino acids. In DNA, the CDR3 is TGTGCCAGCAGTTTGGGGGAGCAGTACTTC. Its translation: CASSLGEQYF.

The chain combines TRBV4-3 with TRBJ1-4, with D hard to call. Germline loops: CDR1 LGHNA, CDR2 YSLEER. With 0 bases removed from V and 5 bases from J, the gap between germline ends came to 13 bases. This CDR3 has 16 amino acids. The CDR3 protein is CASSQDNAGVNEKLFF. CDR3 bases: TGCGCCAGCAGCCAAGATAATGCGGGTGTGAATGAAAAACTGTTTTTT.

The CDR3 DNA sequence: TGTGCCAGTAGTCTCGGACTCCTCACAGATACGCAGTATTTT. This encodes CASSLGLLTDTQYF. The genes are TRBV19 and TRBJ2-3; tentatively, D is TRBD2 (5 bases). This CDR3 spans 14 amino acids. Trimming removed 5 bases from V and 2 bases from J, with 11 bases in between. Germline V gene data show CDR1 as LNHDA and CDR2 as SQIVND (reference sequence).

This clone has just one count. The chain has TRBV5-1 and TRBJ2-3; D might be TRBD2 (6 bases). The germline CDR1 and CDR2 sequences are SGHRS and YFSETQ. The CDR3 length is 12 residues. V gave up 7 bases and J gave up 1 base, with 7 bases separating them. The chain's CDR3 is CASRRGTDTQYF. The CDR3 region has the DNA TGCGCCAGCCGGAGGGGCACAGATACGCAGTATTTT.

The chain combines TRBV2 with TRBJ2-5, with 7 bases aligning to TRBD1. The CDR3 runs 14 residues. J gave up 1 base and V 2 bases, and 1 base lay outside the gene matches. Germline loops: CDR1 SNHLY, CDR2 FYNNEI. CDR3 protein: CASSERQGQETQYF. In DNA, the CDR3 is TGTGCCAGCAGTGAACGACAGGGCCAAGAGACCCAGTACTTC.

This clone came up a few times. As DNA, the CDR3 is TGTGCCAGCAGCTTAGAGGGACTAGTTACCTACGAGCAGTACTTC. Its protein is CASSLEGLVTYEQYF. The V gene is TRBV7-2, the J gene TRBJ2-7, with 8 bases identical to TRBD2. CDR1 SGHTA and CDR2 FQGNSA come from the germline V gene. The CDR3 length is 15 residues. Trimming cost V 1 base and J 2 bases; bases outside gene matches: 4.

The chain couples TRBV11-2 to TRBJ2-7; 7 bases line up with TRBD2. Trimming removed 6 bases from V and 6 bases from J; junction bases left unmatched: 11. The V gene's germline CDR1 is SGHAT and CDR2 FQNNGV. CDR3 length: 14 residues. This CDR3 is CASRWDYTVGEQYF. In DNA form, the CDR3 reads TGTGCCAGCAGATGGGACTACACGGTTGGCGAGCAGTACTTC.

In this sample, this clone turned up a few times. The chain combines TRBV16 with TRBJ1-5, with a possible D match to TRBD1 (6 bases). This CDR3 is 15 amino acids long. V lost 0 bases to trimming and J lost 6 bases, with 12 bases between them. CDR1 is KGHSY, CDR2 FQNENV, per germline. The CDR3 is CASSQSTGSGQPQHF. DNA for the CDR3: TGTGCCAGCAGCCAATCAACAGGGTCGGGTCAGCCCCAGCATTTT.

The rearrangement uses TRBV19 and TRBJ2-1; D is unclear. The V and J ends lost 5 bases and 0 bases respectively, with 11 bases between them. The CDR3 spans 15 residues. In germline, CDR1 is LNHDA, CDR2 SQIVND (reference sequence). The CDR3 DNA reads as TGTGCCAGTAGTCGTAACCCGCACTCCTACAATGAGCAGTTCTTC. Protein: CASSRNPHSYNEQFF.

The J gene is TRBJ1-1, the V gene TRBV6-5; D not resolved. The CDR3 runs 15 residues. Germline CDR1 reads MNHEY; CDR2 reads SVGAGI. The V end lost 0 bases, the J end lost 1 base, and 9 bases lay between the germline ends. The CDR3 DNA is TGTGCCAGCAGTTACTCGAATCGGGGGAACACTGAAGCTTTCTTT. Translated, it gives CASSYSNRGNTEAFF.

The V gene is TRBV4-1, the J gene TRBJ2-7, with D tentatively TRBD2 (5 bases). Trimming stripped 4 bases from V and 3 bases from J, with 16 bases between. Germline CDR1 and CDR2: MGHRA and YSYEKL. The CDR3 contains 15 residues. CDR3 residues: CASSPIYGVNYEQYF. The CDR3 DNA is TGCGCCAGCAGCCCCATCTACGGGGTCAACTACGAGCAGTACTTC.

The chain uses TRBV6-1 and TRBJ1-5; D is uncertain. V was clipped by 9 bases and J by 4 bases, with 7 bases between them. This CDR3 region has 11 residues. From germline, CDR1 is MNHNS and CDR2 SASEGT. CDR3 loop: CASDGNQPQHF. The CDR3 nucleotides are TGTGCCAGTGACGGTAATCAGCCCCAGCATTTT.

A note on this clone: Germline is not matched at one junction end, which may reflect a read error. The V gene is TRBV7-2, the J gene TRBJ2-7; a weak D match, TRBD2 (5 bases). The CDR3 spans 14 residues. The germline V gene encodes CDR1 SGHTA and CDR2 FQGNSA. This CDR3 is CASSLVGFSGDANF. The CDR3 DNA is TGTGCCAGCAGCTTAGTCGGTTTCAGCGGCGACGCGAACTTC.